This T cell receptor beta chain derives from a study of blood T cell repertoires in COVID-19. Sequencing used immunoSEQ multiplex PCR; TCRdb keeps in-frame clones, though not all of them. The sample contains roughly 320,000 clones, over 75% of which appear only once. Sequenced material: peripheral blood. The clonotype comes from a human donor in a cohort sampled during active COVID-19.

This CDR3 reads CASSYGQANEKLFF. CDR3 coding DNA: TGTGCCAGCAGTTACGGACAGGCAAATGAAAAACTGTTTTTT. The gene calls are TRBV6-5 and TRBJ1-4, with 7 positions matching TRBD1. This CDR3 has 14 amino acids. With 2 bases clipped from V and 5 bases from J, the junction kept 2 bases outside the gene matches. Per the germline V gene, CDR1 is MNHEY and CDR2 is SVGAGI.